This T cell receptor beta chain came from a study of shared clonotypes between healthy human individuals. Study background: Each donor's CD4 naive and CD4 memory cells filled three plates apiece, CD8 naive two, and CD8 memory one.

V lost 3 bases to trimming and J lost 4 bases; unmatched junction nucleotides: 2. The CDR3 has 16 amino acids. Germline CDR1 reads LNHDA; CDR2 reads SQIVND (reference sequence). The protocol was immunoSEQ multiplex PCR, while the TCRdb copy is restricted to in-frame clones and leaves out a portion. The table lists around 580,000 clones, about 98% of them singletons, with approximately 0.33% in the top ten. Naive CD8 isolation took CD45RO-negative cells positively selected for CCR7 and excluded terminally differentiated effector memory CD45RA+ cells. This rearrangement joins TRBV19 to TRBJ2-2; 13 nucleotides match TRBD2. This TCR was sampled from a man between 25 and 39 years old in good health. Source material: naive CD8+ T cells sorted from blood. The CDR3 spells CASSIRLAGGTGELFF. In DNA form, the CDR3 reads TGTGCCAGTAGTATCCGACTAGCGGGAGGCACCGGGGAGCTGTTTTTT. Full variable domain (outside the CDR3, taken from reference TRBV19 and TRBJ2-2): DGGITQSPKYLFRKEGQNVTLSCEQNLNHDAMYWYRQDPGQGLRLIYYSQIVNDFQKGDIAEGYSVSREKKESFPLTVTSAQKNPTAFYLCASSIRLAGGTGELFFGEGSRLTVL.